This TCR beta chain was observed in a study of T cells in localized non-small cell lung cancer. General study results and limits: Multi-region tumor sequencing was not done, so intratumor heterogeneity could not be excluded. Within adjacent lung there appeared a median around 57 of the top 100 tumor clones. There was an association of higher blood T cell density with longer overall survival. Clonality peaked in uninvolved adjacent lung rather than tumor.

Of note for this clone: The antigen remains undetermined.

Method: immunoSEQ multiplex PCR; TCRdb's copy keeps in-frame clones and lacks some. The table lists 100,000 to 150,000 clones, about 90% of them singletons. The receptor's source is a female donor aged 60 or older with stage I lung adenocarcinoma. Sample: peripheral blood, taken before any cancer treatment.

The CDR3, as DNA: TGTGCCAGCAGCTCCAGGAGGACTAGCGGGAACACCGGGGAGCTGTTTTTT. It codes for CASSSRRTSGNTGELFF. J is TRBJ2-2 and V is TRBV9; 10 positions agree with TRBD2. The CDR3 runs to 17 residues. The germline CDR1 and CDR2 sequences are SGDLS and YYNGEE. Germline trimming cut 4 bases from V and 1 base from J; bases unmatched to any gene: 7.